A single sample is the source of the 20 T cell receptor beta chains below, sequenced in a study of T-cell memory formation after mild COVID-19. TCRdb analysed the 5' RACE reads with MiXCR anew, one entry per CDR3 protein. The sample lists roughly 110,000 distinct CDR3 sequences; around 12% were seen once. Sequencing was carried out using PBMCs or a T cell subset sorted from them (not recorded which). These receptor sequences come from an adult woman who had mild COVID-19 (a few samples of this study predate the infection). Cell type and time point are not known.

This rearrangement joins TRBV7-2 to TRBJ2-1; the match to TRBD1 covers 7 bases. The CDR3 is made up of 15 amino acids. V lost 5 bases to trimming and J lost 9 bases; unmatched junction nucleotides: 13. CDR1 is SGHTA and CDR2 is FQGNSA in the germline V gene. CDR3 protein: CASSPRTGPWAEQFF. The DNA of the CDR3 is TGTGCCAGCAGCCCAAGGACAGGCCCGTGGGCTGAGCAGTTCTTC.

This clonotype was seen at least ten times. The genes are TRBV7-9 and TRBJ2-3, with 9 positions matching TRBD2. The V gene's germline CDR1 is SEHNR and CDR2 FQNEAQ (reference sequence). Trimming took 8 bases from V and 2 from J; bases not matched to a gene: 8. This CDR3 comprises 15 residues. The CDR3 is CASGPIAGVTDTQYF. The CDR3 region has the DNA TGTGCCAGCGGACCTATAGCGGGAGTCACAGATACGCAGTATTTT.

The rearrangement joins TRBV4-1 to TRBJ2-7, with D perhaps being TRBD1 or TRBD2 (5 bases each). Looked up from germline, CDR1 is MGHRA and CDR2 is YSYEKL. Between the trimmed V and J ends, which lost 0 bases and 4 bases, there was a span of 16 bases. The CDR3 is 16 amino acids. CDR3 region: CASSQDPGTIKYEQYF. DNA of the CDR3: TGCGCCAGCAGCCAAGACCCAGGGACCATCAAATACGAGCAGTACTTC.

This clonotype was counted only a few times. In nucleotides, the CDR3 is TGTGCCAGCGGAGCGTCGAGGTTGGCGACCGACTACGAGCAGTACTTC. Translation gives CASGASRLATDYEQYF. This rearrangement joins TRBV27 to TRBJ2-7; D gene uncertain. Germline lookup yields CDR1 MNHEY and CDR2 SMNVEV (reference sequence). This CDR3 has 16 residues. Trimming removed 8 bases at V and 3 bases at J, with 23 bases between.

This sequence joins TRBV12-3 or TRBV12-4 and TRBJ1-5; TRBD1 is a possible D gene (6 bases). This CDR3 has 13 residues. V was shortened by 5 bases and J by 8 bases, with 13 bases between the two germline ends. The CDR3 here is CASSGGALEPQHF. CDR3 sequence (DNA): TGTGCCAGCAGTGGGGGGGCTTTGGAGCCCCAGCATTTT.

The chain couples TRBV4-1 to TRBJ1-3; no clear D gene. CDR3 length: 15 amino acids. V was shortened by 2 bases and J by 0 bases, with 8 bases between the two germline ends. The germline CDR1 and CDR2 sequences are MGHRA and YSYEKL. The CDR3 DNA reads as TGCGCCAGCAGCCAACAGCCTAACTCTGGAAACACCATATATTTT. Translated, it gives CASSQQPNSGNTIYF.

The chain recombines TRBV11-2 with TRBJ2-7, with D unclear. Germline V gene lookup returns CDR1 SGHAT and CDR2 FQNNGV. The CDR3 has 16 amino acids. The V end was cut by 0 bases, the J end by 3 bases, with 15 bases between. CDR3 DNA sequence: TGTGCCAGCAGCTTAGATAGACCAGCCCCCCACTACGAGCAGTACTTC. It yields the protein CASSLDRPAPHYEQYF. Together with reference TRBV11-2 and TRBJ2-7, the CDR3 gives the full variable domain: EAGVAQSPRYKIIEKRQSVAFWCNPISGHATLYWYQQILGQGPKLLIQFQNNGVVDDSQLPKDRFSAERLKGVDSTLKIQPAKLEDSAVYLCASSLDRPAPHYEQYFGPGTRLTVT.

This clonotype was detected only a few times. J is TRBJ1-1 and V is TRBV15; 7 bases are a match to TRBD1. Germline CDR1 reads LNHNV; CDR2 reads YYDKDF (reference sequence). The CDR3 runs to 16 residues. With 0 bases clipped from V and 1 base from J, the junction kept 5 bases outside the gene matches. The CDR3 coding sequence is TGTGCCACCAGCAGAGATTTCCGGGACAGGAACACTGAAGCTTTCTTT. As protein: CATSRDFRDRNTEAFF.

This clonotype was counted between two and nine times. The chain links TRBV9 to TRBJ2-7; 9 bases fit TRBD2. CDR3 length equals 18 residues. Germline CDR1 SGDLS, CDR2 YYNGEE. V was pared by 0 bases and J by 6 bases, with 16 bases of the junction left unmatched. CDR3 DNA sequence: TGTGCCAGCAGCGTAGGTGCGGCTAGCGGGGCCTTTGGTTTCGAGCAGTACTTC. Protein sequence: CASSVGAASGAFGFEQYF.

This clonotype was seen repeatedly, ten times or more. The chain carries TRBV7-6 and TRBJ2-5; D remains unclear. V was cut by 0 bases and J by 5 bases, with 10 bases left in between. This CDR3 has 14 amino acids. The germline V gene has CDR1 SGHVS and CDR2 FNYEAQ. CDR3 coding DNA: TGTGCCAGCAGCTTAGCATCCCTTGGGGAGACCCAGTACTTC. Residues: CASSLASLGETQYF.

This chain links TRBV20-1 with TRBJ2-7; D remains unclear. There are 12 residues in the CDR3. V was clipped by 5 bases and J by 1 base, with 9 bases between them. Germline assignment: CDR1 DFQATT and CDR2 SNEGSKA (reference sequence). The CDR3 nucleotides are TGCAGTGCTGGCACTGCTTCCTACGAGCAGTACTTC. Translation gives CSAGTASYEQYF.

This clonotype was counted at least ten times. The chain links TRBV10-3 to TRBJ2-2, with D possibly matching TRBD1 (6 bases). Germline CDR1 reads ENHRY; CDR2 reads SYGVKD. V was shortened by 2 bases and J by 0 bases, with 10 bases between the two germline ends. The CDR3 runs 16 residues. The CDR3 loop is CAISENDRSNTGELFF. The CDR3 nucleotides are TGTGCCATCAGTGAGAATGACAGGTCGAACACCGGGGAGCTGTTTTTT.

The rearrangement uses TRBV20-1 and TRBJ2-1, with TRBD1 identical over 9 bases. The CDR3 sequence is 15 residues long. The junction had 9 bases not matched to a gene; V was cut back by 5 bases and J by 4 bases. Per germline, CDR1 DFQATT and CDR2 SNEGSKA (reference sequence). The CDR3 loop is CSADPGTGYYNEQFF. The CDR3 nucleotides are TGCAGTGCTGATCCCGGGACAGGGTATTACAATGAGCAGTTCTTC.

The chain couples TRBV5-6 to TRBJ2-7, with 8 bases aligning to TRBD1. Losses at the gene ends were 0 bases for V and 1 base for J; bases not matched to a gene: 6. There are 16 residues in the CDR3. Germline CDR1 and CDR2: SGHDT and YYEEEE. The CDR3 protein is CASSLGRRTGSYEQYF. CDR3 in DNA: TGTGCCAGCAGCTTGGGGCGGAGGACAGGGTCCTACGAGCAGTACTTC.

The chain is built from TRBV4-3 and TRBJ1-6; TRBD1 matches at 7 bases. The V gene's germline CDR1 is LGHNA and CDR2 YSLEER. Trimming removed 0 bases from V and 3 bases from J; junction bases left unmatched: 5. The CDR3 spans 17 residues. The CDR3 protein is CASSQDRGQSYNSPLHF. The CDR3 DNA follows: TGCGCCAGCAGCCAAGATCGGGGACAGAGCTATAATTCACCCCTCCACTTT.

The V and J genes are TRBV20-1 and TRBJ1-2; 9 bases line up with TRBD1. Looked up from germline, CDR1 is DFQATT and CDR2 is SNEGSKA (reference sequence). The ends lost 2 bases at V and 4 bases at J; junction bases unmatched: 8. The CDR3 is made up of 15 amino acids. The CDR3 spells CSARLPGQGGYGYTF. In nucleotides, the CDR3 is TGCAGTGCTAGATTACCGGGACAGGGAGGCTATGGCTACACCTTC.

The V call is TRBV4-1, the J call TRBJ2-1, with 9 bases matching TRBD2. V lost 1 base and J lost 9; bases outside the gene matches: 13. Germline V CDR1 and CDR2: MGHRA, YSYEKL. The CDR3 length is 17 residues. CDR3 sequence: CASSQVGGGALPPEQFF. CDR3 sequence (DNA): TGCGCCAGCAGCCAAGTCGGCGGGGGGGCTCTCCCCCCTGAGCAGTTCTTC.

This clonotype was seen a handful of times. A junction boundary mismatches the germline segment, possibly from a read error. CDR3 coding DNA: TGCGCCAGCTCGGAATGGACAGGGTCCTCCGAGCAGTACTTC. Encoded protein: CASSEWTGSSEQYF. The chain employs TRBV5-1 and TRBJ2-7; TRBD1 matches 8 bases. This CDR3 spans 14 amino acids. Germline values: CDR1 SGHRS, CDR2 YFSETQ. Variable domain in full (rest from reference TRBV5-1 and TRBJ2-7): KAGVTQTPRYLIKTRGQQVTLSCSPISGHRSVSWYQQTPGQGLQFLFEYFSETQRNKGNFPGRFSGRQFSNSRSEMNVSTLELGDSALYLCASSEWTGSSEQYFGPGTRLTVT.

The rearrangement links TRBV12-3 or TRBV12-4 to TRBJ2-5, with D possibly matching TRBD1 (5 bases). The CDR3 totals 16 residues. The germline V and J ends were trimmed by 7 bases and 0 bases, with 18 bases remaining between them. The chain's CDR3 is CASTPEGVPYQETQYF. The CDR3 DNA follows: TGTGCCAGCACCCCGGAAGGGGTTCCGTACCAAGAGACCCAGTACTTC.

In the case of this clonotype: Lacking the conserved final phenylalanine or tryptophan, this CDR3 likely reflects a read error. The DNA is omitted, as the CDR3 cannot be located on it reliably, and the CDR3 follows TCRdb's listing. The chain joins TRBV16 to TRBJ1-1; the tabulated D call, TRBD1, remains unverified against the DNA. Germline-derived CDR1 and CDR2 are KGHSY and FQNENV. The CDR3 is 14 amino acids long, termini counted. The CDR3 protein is CASSHTGTGARTEL.